This T cell receptor (beta chain) was retrieved from a study of shared clonotypes between healthy human individuals. As for the study in general: The study used three CD4 naive, three CD4 memory, two CD8 naive and one CD8 memory plate per donor. Study results and caveats: Shared clonotypes: about 4.6% naive CD4, about 4% naive CD8, around 2.4% memory CD4, 0.4% to 0.45% memory CD8. There were few donors, and this limited the genetic and exposure-history diversity represented.

HIV-negative, healthy adults without recent acute infections or vaccinations were the donors. The repertoire was sequenced with immunoSEQ multiplex PCR; TCRdb's copy has only in-frame clones and lacks some. This sample has roughly 660,000 clones; about nine tenths occur once, and the top ten carry about 34%. With respect to this clone: The antigen is undetermined.

This CDR3 contains 18 residues. V trimming: 5 bases; J trimming: 1 base; junction bases outside the gene matches: 12. CDR1 is SQVTM, CDR2 ANQGSEA, per germline. The source is a man aged 18 to 29 in good health. Some clones in this sample may be carry-over from other donors' samples. The V call is TRBV29-1, the J call TRBJ2-6, with 9 positions matching TRBD1. The sample consisted of memory CD8+ T cells from PBMCs. Subset here: CD45RO+ cells pooled with CCR7-negative TemRA cells. The CDR3 here is CSVIGPGQGLSGANVLTF. The CDR3 DNA is TGCAGCGTTATCGGTCCGGGACAGGGTCTTTCTGGGGCCAACGTCCTGACTTTC.